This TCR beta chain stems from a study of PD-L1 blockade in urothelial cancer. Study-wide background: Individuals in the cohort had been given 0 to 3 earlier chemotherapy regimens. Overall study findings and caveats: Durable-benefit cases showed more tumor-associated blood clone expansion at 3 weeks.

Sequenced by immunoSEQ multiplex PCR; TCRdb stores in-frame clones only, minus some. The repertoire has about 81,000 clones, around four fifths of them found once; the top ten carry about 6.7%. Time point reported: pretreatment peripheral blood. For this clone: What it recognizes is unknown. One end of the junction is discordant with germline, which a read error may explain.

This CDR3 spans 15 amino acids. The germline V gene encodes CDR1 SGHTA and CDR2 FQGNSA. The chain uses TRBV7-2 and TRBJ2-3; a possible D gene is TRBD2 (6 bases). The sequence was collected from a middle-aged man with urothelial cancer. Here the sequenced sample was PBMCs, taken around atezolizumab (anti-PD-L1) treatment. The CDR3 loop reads CASSLSLTSTDTQYF. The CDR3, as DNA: TGTGCCAGCAGCTTATCTCTTACTAGCACAGATACACAGTATTTT.